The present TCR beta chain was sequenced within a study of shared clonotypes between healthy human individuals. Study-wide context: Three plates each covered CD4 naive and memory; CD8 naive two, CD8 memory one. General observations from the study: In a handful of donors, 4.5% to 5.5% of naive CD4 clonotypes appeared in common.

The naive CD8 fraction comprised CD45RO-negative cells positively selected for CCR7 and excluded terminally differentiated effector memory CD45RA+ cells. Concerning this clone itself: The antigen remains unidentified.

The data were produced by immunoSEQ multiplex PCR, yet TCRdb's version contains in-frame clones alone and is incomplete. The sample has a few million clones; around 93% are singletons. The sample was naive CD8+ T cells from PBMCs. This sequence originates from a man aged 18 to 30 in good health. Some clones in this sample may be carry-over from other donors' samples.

CDR3 in amino acids: CASSLIRASSYNEQFF. DNA of the CDR3: TGTGCCAGCAGTTTAATCCGCGCAAGCTCCTACAATGAGCAGTTCTTC. The V call is TRBV28, the J call TRBJ2-1; D call uncertain. Between the trimmed V and J ends, which lost 2 bases and 0 bases, there was a span of 11 bases. CDR3 size: 16 residues. The V gene's germline CDR1 is MDHEN and CDR2 SYDVKM.